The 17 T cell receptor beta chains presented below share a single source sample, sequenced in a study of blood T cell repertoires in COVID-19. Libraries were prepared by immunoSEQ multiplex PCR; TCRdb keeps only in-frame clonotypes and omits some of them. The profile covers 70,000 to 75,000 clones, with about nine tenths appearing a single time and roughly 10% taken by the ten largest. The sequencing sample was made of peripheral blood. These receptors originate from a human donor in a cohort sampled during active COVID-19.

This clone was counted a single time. CDR3 loop: CSVEGTSGRAVETQYF. The CDR3 nucleotides read TGCAGCGTTGAAGGAACTAGCGGGAGGGCAGTAGAGACCCAGTACTTC. The V and J genes are TRBV29-1 and TRBJ2-5, with TRBD2 matching over 13 bases. J was trimmed by 4 bases and V by 1 base; bases with no gene match: 6. The CDR3 is 16 residues long. Germline CDR1 and CDR2: SQVTM and ANQGSEA. Filled out from reference TRBV29-1 and TRBJ2-5, the complete variable domain reads SAVISQKPSRDICQRGTSLTIQCQVDSQVTMMFWYRQQPGQSLTLIATANQGSEATYESGFVIDKFPISRPNLTFSTLTVSNMSPEDSSIYLCSVEGTSGRAVETQYFGPGTRLLVL.

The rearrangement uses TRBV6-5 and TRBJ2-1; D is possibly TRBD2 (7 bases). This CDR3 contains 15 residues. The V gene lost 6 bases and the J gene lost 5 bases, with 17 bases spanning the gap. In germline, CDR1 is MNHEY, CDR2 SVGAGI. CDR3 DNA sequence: TGTGCCAGCAGGGGGGCGGGAGTCGGGGACAATGAGCAGTTCTTC. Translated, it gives CASRGAGVGDNEQFF.

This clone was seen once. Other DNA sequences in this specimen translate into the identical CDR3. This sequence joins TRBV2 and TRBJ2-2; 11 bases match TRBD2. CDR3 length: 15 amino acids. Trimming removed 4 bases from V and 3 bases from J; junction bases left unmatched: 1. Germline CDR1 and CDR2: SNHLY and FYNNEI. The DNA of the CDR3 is TGTGCCAGCAGTGTACTAGCGGGGGACACCGGGGAGCTGTTTTTT. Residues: CASSVLAGDTGELFF.

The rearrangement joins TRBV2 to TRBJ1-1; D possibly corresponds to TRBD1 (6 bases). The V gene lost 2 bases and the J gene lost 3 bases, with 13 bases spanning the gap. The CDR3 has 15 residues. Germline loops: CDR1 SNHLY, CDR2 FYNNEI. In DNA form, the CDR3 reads TGTGCCAGCAGTGAACGGCAGGGGAGGGACACTGAAGCTTTCTTT. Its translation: CASSERQGRDTEAFF.

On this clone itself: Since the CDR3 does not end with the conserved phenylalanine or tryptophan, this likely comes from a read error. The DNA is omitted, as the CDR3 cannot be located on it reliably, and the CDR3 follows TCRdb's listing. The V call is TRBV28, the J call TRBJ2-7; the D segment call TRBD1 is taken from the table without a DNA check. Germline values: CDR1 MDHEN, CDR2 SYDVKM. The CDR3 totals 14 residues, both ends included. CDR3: CASSLRARDRGRAY.

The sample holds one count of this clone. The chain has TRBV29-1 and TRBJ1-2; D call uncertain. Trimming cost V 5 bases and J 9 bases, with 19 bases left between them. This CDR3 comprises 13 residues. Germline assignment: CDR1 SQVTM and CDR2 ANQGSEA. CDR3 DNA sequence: TGCAGCGTTCCCCATACATCATTTTTTAGCTACACCTTC. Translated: CSVPHTSFFSYTF.

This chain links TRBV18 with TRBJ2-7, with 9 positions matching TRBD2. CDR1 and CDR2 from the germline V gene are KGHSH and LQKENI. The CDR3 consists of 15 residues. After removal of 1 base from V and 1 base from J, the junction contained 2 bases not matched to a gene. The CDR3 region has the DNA TGTGCCAGCTCACCACAAGCGGGAGGTTCCTACGAGCAGTACTTC. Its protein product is CASSPQAGGSYEQYF.

The CDR3 region has the DNA TGTGCCAGCAGTAAGAGAGGGGGTGGCTACGAGCAGTACTTC. Its translation: CASSKRGGGYEQYF. The gene calls are TRBV7-8 and TRBJ2-7; possible D gene TRBD1, 6 bases. The CDR3 spans 14 residues. The V gene lost 6 bases and the J gene lost 3 bases, with 15 bases spanning the gap. In germline, CDR1 is SGHVS, CDR2 FQNEAQ. The full variable domain, rest sourced from reference TRBV7-8 and TRBJ2-7, is GAGVSQSPRYKVAKRGQDVALRCDPISGHVSLFWYQQALGQGPEFLTYFQNEAQLDKSGLPSDRFFAERPEGSVSTLKIQRTQQEDSAVYLCASSKRGGGYEQYFGPGTRLTVT.

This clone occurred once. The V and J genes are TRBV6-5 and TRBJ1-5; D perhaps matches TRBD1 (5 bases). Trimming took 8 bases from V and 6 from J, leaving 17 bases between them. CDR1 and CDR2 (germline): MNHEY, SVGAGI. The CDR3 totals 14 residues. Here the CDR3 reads CASALSGVVQPQHF. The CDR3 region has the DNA TGTGCCAGCGCCCTTTCGGGGGTCGTTCAGCCCCAGCATTTT.

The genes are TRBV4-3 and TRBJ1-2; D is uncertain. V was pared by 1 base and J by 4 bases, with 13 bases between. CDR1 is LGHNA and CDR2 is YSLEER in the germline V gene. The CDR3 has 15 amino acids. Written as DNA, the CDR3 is TGCGCCAGCAGCCAAGCTCGTGAGTCTTCCTATGGCTACACCTTC. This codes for CASSQARESSYGYTF.

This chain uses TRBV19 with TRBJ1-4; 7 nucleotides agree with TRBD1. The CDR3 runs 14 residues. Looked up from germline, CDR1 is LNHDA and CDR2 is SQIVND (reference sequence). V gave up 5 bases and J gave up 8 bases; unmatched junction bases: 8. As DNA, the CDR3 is TGTGCCAGTAGTGGGGCAGGGGGTCACGAAAAACTGTTTTTT. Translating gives CASSGAGGHEKLFF.

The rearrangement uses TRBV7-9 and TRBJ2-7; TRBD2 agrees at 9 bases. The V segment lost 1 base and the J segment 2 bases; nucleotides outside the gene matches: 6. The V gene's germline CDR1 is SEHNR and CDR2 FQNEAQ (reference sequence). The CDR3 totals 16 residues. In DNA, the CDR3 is TGTGCCAGCAGCTTAGAAAGGGCTAGCGGGACCTACGAGCAGTACTTC. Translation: CASSLERASGTYEQYF.

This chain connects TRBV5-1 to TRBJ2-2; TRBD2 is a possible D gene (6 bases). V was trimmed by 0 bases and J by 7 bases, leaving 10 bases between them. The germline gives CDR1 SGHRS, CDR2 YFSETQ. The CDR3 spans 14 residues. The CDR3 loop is CASSLGSRDGELFF. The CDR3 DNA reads TGCGCCAGCAGCTTGGGGTCGCGGGACGGGGAGCTGTTTTTT.

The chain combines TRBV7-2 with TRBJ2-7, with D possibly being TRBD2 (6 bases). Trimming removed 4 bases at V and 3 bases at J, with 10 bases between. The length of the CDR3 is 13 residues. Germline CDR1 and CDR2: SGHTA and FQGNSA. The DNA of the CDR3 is TGTGCCAGCAGCTCTCGGGGAGGCTACGAGCAGTACTTC. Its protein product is CASSSRGGYEQYF.

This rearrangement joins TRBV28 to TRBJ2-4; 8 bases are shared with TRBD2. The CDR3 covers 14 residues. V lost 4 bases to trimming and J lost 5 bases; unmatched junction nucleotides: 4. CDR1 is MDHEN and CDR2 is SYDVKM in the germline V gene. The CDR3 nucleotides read TGTGCCAGCAGTTCCGCCGGGGGGGAAAACATTCAGTACTTC. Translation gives CASSSAGGENIQYF.

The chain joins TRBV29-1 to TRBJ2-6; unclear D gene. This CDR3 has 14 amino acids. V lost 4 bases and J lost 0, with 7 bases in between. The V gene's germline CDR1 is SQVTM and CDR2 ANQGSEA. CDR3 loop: CSVVSSSGANVLTF. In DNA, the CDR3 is TGCAGCGTTGTATCCAGCTCTGGGGCCAACGTCCTGACTTTC. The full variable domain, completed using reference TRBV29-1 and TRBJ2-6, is SAVISQKPSRDICQRGTSLTIQCQVDSQVTMMFWYRQQPGQSLTLIATANQGSEATYESGFVIDKFPISRPNLTFSTLTVSNMSPEDSSIYLCSVVSSSGANVLTFGAGSRLTVL.

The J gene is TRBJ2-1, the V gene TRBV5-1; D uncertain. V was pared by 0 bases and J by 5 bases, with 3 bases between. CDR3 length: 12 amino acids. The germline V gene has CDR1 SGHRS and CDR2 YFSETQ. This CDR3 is CASSLANNEQFF. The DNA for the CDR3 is TGCGCCAGCAGCTTGGCCAACAATGAGCAGTTCTTC. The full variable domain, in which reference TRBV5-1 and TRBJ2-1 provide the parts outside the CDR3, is KAGVTQTPRYLIKTRGQQVTLSCSPISGHRSVSWYQQTPGQGLQFLFEYFSETQRNKGNFPGRFSGRQFSNSRSEMNVSTLELGDSALYLCASSLANNEQFFGPGTRLTVL.